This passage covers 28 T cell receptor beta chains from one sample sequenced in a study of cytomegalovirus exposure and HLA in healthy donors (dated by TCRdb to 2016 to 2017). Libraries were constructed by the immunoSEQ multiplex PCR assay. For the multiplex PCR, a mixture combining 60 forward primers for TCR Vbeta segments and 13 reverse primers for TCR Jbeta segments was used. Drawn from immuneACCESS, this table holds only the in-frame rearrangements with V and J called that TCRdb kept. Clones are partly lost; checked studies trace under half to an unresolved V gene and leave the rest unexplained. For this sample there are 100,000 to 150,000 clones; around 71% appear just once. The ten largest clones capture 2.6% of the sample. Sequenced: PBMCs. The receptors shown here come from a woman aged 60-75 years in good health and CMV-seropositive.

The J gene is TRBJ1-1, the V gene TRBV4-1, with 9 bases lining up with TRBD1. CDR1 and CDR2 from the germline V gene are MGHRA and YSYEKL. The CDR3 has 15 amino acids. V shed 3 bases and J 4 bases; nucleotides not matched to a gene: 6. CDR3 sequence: CASSHPGQGFTEAFF. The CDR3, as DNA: TGCGCCAGCAGCCACCCGGGACAGGGTTTCACTGAAGCTTTCTTT.

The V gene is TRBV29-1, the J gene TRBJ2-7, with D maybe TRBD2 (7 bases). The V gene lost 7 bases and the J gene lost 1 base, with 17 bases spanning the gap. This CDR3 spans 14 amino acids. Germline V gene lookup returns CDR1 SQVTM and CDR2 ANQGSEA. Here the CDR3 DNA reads TGCAGCGGGGGGGGGCTAGCAGGGTCCTACGAGCAGTACTTC. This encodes CSGGGLAGSYEQYF.

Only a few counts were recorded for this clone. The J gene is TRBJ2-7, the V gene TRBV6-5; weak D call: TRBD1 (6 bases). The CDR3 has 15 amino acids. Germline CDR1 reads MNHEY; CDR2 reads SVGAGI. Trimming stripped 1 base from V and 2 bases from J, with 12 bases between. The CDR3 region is CASSYFIQGAYEQYF. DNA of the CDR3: TGTGCCAGCAGTTACTTCATACAGGGAGCCTACGAGCAGTACTTC.

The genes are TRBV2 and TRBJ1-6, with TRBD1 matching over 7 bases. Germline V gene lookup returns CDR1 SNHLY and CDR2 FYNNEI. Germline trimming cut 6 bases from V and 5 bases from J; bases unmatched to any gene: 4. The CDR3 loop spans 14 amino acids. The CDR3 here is CASRRDRNNSPLHF. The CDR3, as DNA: TGTGCCAGCAGGAGGGACAGAAATAATTCACCCCTCCACTTT.

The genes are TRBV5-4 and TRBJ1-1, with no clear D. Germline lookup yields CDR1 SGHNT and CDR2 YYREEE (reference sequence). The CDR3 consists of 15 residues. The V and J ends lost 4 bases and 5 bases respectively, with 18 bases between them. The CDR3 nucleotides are TGTGCCAGCAGCCCAGAGCGTGTTGCGGGGACTGAAGCTTTCTTT. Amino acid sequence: CASSPERVAGTEAFF.

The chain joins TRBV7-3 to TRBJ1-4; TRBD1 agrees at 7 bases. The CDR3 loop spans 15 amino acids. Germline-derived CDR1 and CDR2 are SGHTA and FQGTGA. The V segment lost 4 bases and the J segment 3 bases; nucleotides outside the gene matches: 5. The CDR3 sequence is CASSSSGQPNEKLFF. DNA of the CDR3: TGTGCCAGCAGCTCCTCGGGACAGCCTAATGAAAAACTGTTTTTT.

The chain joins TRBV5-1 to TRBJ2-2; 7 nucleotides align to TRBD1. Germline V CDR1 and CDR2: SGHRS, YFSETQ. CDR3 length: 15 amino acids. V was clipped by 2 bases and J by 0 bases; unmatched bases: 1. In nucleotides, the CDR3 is TGCGCCAGCAGCTTCGGACAGGCGAACACCGGGGAGCTGTTTTTT. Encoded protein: CASSFGQANTGELFF.

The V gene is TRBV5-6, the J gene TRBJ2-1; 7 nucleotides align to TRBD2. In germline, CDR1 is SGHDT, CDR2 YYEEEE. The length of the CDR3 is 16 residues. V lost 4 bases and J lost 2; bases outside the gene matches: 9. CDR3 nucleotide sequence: TGTGCCAGCAGCGACGTGGGGGGGGTCCCCTACAATGAGCAGTTCTTC. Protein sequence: CASSDVGGVPYNEQFF.

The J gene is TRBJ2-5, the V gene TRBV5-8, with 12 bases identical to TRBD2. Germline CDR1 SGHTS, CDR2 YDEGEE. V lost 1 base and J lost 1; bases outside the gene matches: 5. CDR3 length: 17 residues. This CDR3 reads CASSLQLAGGSQETQYF. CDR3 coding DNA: TGTGCCAGCAGCTTGCAACTAGCGGGGGGTTCCCAAGAGACCCAGTACTTC.

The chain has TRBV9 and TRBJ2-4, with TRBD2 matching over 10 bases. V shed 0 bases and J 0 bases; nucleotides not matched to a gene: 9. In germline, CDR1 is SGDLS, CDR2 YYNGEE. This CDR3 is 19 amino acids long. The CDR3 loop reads CASSVGRASGGIAKNIQYF. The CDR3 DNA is TGTGCCAGCAGCGTAGGCCGCGCTAGCGGGGGTATAGCCAAAAACATTCAGTACTTC.

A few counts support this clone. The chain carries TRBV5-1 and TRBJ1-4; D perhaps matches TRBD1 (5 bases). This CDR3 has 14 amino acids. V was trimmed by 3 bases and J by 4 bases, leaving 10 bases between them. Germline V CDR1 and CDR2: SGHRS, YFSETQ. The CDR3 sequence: CASSSGDLNEKLFF. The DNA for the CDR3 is TGCGCCAGCAGCTCGGGGGATCTTAATGAAAAACTGTTTTTT.

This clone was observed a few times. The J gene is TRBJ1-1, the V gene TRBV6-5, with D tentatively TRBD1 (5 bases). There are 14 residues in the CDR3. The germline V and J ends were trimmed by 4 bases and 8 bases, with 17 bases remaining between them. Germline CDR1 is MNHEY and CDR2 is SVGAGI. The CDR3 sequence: CASSFAPGRGEAFF. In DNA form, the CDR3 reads TGTGCCAGCAGTTTCGCCCCAGGTAGGGGAGAAGCTTTCTTT.

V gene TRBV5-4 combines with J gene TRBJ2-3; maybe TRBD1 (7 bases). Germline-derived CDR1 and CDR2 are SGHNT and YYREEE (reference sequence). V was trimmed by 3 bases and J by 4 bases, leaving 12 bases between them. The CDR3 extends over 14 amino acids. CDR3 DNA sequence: TGTGCCAGCAGCTCCACAGGGGAGGCAGATACGCAGTATTTT. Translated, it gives CASSSTGEADTQYF.

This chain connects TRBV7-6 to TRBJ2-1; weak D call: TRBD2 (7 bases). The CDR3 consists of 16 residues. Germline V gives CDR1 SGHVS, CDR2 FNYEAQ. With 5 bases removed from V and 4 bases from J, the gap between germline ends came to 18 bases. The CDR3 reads CASSPLGGEIYNEQFF. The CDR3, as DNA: TGTGCCAGCAGCCCATTAGGGGGGGAGATATACAATGAGCAGTTCTTC.

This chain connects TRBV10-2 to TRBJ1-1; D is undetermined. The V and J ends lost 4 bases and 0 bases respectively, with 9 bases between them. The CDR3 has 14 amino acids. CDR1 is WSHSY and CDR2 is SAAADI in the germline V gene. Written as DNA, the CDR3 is TGCGCCAGCAGTGTTGGCAGTATGAACACTGAAGCTTTCTTT. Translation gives CASSVGSMNTEAFF.

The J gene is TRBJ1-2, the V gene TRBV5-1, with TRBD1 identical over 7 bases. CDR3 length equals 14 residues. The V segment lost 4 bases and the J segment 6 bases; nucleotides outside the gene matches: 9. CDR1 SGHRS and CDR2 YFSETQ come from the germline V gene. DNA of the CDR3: TGCGCCAGCAGCCGAACTAAGGGGGCGGATGGCTACACCTTC. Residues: CASSRTKGADGYTF.

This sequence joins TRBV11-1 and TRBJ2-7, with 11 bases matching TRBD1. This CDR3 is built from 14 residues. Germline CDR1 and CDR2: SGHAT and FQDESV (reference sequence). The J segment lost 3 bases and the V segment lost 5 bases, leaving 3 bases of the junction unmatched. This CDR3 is CASSPGQGVYEQYF. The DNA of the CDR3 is TGTGCCAGCAGCCCGGGACAGGGGGTCTACGAGCAGTACTTC.

In DNA form, the CDR3 reads TGCGCCAGCAGCTTGGGACAGAGCAATCAGCCCCAGCATTTT. Translating it yields CASSLGQSNQPQHF. The chain uses TRBV5-1 and TRBJ1-5, with D possibly being TRBD1 (5 bases). The germline V gene has CDR1 SGHRS and CDR2 YFSETQ. CDR3 size: 14 residues. V was pared by 0 bases and J by 1 base, with 5 bases between.

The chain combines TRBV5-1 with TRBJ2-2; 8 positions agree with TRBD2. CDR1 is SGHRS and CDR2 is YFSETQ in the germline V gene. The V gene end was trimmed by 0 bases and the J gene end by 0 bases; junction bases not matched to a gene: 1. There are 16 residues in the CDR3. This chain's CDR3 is CASSLDGGANTGELFF. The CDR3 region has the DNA TGCGCCAGCAGCTTGGACGGGGGGGCGAACACCGGGGAGCTGTTTTTT.

The CDR3 sequence: CASSQGRGDYNEQFF. The DNA for the CDR3 is TGCGCCAGCAGCCAAGGGAGGGGTGACTACAATGAGCAGTTCTTC. The V gene is TRBV4-1, the J gene TRBJ2-1, with a weak D call TRBD2 (6 bases). Germline V gene data show CDR1 as MGHRA and CDR2 as YSYEKL. V was pared by 1 base and J by 3 bases, with 10 bases between. The CDR3 is 15 residues long.

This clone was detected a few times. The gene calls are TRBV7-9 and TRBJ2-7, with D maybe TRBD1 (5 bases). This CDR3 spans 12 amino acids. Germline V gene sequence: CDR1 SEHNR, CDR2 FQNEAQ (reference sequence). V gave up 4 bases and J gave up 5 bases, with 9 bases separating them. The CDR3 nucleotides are TGTGCCAGCAGCTCTGTAGGGGACGAGCAGTACTTC. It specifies CASSSVGDEQYF.

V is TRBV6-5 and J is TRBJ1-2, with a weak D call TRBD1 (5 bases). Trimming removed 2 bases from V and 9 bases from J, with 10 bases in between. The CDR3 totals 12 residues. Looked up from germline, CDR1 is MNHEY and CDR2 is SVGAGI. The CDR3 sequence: CASSYGQGSYTF. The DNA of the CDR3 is TGTGCCAGCAGTTACGGCCAGGGAAGCTACACCTTC.

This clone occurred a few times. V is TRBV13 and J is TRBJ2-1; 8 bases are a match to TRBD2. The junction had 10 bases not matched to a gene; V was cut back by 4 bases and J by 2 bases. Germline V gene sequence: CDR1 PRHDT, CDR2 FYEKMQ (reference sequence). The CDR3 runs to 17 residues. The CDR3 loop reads CASSSADWRGAYNEQFF. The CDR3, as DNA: TGTGCCAGCAGCTCAGCCGACTGGCGGGGGGCCTACAATGAGCAGTTCTTC.

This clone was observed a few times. The CDR3 bases are TGTGCCAGCAGCTTAAGGGTGGGGGTACAGGGTTCACCCCTCCACTTT. Its translation is CASSLRVGVQGSPLHF. This chain joins TRBV11-2 and TRBJ1-6; a weak D match, TRBD1 (6 bases). Germline assignment: CDR1 SGHAT and CDR2 FQNNGV. This CDR3 has 16 residues. V was shortened by 2 bases and J by 9 bases, with 17 bases between the two germline ends. The entire variable domain, with the rest obtained from reference TRBV11-2 and TRBJ1-6, is as follows: EAGVAQSPRYKIIEKRQSVAFWCNPISGHATLYWYQQILGQGPKLLIQFQNNGVVDDSQLPKDRFSAERLKGVDSTLKIQPAKLEDSAVYLCASSLRVGVQGSPLHFGNGTRLTVT.

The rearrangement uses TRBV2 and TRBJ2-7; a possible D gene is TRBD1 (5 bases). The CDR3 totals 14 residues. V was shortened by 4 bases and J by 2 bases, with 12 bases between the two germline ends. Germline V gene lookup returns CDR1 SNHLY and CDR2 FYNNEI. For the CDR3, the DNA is TGTGCCAGCAGTGGGTCCAGACAGCCCTACGAGCAGTACTTC. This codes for CASSGSRQPYEQYF.

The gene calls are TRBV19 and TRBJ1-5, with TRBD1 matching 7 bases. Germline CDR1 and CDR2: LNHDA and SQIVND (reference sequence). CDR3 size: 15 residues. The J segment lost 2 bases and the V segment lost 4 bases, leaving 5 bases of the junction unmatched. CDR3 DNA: TGTGCCAGTAGTACACAAGGGACAGGCAATCAGCCCCAGCATTTT. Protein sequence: CASSTQGTGNQPQHF.

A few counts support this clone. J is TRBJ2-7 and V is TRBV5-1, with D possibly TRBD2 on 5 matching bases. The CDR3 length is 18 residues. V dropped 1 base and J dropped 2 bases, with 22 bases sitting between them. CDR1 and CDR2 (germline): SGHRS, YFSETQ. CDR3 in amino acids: CASSLTLDPASGAYEQYF. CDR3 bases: TGCGCCAGCAGCTTGACACTGGACCCAGCGTCCGGGGCCTACGAGCAGTACTTC.

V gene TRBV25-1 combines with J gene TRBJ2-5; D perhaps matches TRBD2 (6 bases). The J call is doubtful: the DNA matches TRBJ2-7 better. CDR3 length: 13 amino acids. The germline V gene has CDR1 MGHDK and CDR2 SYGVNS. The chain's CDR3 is CASSESGVYEQYF. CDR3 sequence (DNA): TGTGCCAGCAGTGAATCGGGGGTCTACGAGCAGTACTTC.